The rows below give T cell receptor beta chains drawn from one sample of a study of OX40 agonist ivuxolimab in advanced cancers. Generated by immunoSEQ multiplex PCR, the TCRdb table keeps only in-frame clones and is missing some. The table has about 90,000 clones, around 90% seen once. The material was CD4+ or CD8+ T cells sorted from blood, obtained in a trial of the OX40 agonist ivuxolimab. The receptors stem from an adult with an advanced solid tumor such as melanoma, head and neck, liver or kidney cancer. CDR3s include the opening cysteine and the closing phenylalanine or tryptophan. The D gene is left open where the match is weak. Clone sizes are given selectively: once, few, many, or a class where the clone is expanded.

-	-	TRBV5-8	TRBJ2-7	CASSFGVTRVSEQYF	TGTGCCAGCAGCTTTGGTGTTACCCGAGTTAGCGAGCAGTACTTC
-	-	TRBV9	TRBJ1-1	CASSVDLNTEAFF	TGTGCCAGCAGCGTAGACCTGAACACTGAAGCTTTCTTT
TRBD1	-	TRBV10-3	TRBJ1-2	CAISGDRYGYTF	TGTGCCATCAGTGGGGACAGGTATGGCTACACCTTC
-	-	TRBV4-1	TRBJ1-4	CASKTTTNEKLFF	TGCGCCAGCAAAACAACAACTAATGAAAAACTGTTTTTT
TRBD2	-	TRBV9	TRBJ2-3	CASSPFSGPSGGTDTQYF	TGTGCCAGCAGCCCCTTTAGCGGCCCTAGCGGGGGCACAGATACGCAGTATTTT
-	-	TRBV10-3	TRBJ1-1	CAISERSTEAFF	TGTGCCATCAGTGAGCGGTCAACTGAAGCTTTCTTT
-	-	TRBV4-1	TRBJ2-2	CASSQALLFGGELFF	TGCGCCAGCAGCCAAGCGTTGTTGTTTGGGGGGGAGCTGTTTTTT
-	-	TRBV7-9	TRBJ1-1	CASSPGGLVNTEAFF	TGTGCCAGCAGCCCTGGGGGGCTTGTGAACACTGAAGCTTTCTTT
TRBD1	-	TRBV6-6	TRBJ2-2	CASRPRDREASGELFF	TGTGCCAGCAGGCCCCGGGACAGGGAGGCGAGCGGGGAGCTGTTTTTT
TRBD1	-	TRBV28	TRBJ2-7	CASSFGAQGDSYEQYF	TGTGCCAGCAGTTTTGGGGCCCAGGGGGATTCCTACGAGCAGTACTTC
TRBD2	-	TRBV28	TRBJ2-7	CASSLAGVLYEQYF	TGTGCCAGCAGTCTAGCGGGAGTGCTCTACGAGCAGTACTTC
TRBD1	few	TRBV2	TRBJ2-5	CASSSSGQGEGETQYF	TGTGCCAGCAGTTCCTCAGGACAGGGCGAGGGGGAGACCCAGTACTTC
TRBD1	-	TRBV19	TRBJ2-3	CASSINRGTDTQYF	TGTGCCAGTAGTATCAACAGGGGGACAGATACGCAGTATTTT
-	-	TRBV5-4	TRBJ2-7	CASRGGTHEQYF	TGTGCCAGCAGGGGGGGTACCCACGAGCAGTACTTC
TRBD2	-	TRBV9	TRBJ2-3	CASNLSGSSSTDTQYF	TGTGCCAGCAACCTTAGCGGGAGTTCTAGCACAGATACGCAGTATTTT
-	-	TRBV6-5	TRBJ1-5	CASSNSNQPQHF	TGTGCCAGCAGCAATAGCAATCAGCCCCAGCATTTT
-	once	TRBV5-5	TRBJ1-5	CASRRAINQPQHF	TGTGCCAGCCGGAGGGCCATCAATCAGCCCCAGCATTTT
-	-	TRBV18	TRBJ1-1	CASSPMQSMNTEAFF	TGTGCCAGCTCACCAATGCAGTCCATGAACACTGAAGCTTTCTTT
-	-	TRBV19	TRBJ2-1	CASSNPTPTSLHEQFF	TGTGCCAGTAGTAACCCCACCCCGACTAGTCTACATGAGCAGTTCTTC
TRBD2	-	TRBV6-5	TRBJ2-1	CASSSLAPGRRGEQFF	TGTGCCAGCAGTTCACTCGCTCCCGGGAGGCGTGGGGAGCAGTTCTTC
-	-	TRBV7-2	TRBJ1-2	CASSRLQILANYGYTF	TGTGCCAGCAGCAGACTACAGATTCTCGCTAACTATGGCTACACCTTC
-	-	TRBV2	TRBJ2-7	CAAGPPTTYEQYF	TGTGCCGCTGGTCCTCCCACTACCTACGAGCAGTACTTC
-	-	TRBV30	TRBJ2-7	CAWKASGSDEQYF	TGTGCCTGGAAAGCATCGGGATCCGACGAGCAGTACTTC
-	-	TRBV30	TRBJ1-6	CAWSGGLGNSPLHF	TGTGCCTGGAGTGGTGGATTGGGTAATTCACCCCTCCACTTT
-	-	TRBV5-6	TRBJ2-1	CASSSSNEQFF	TGTGCCAGCAGCTCATCGAATGAGCAGTTCTTC
-	few	TRBV7-6	TRBJ2-7	CASSNGGYLSSYEQYF	TGTGCCAGCAGCAATGGAGGGTACCTTAGCTCCTACGAGCAGTACTTC
TRBD1	-	TRBV6-1	TRBJ2-3	CASSVLGQGATDTQYF	TGTGCCAGCAGTGTACTTGGACAGGGGGCTACAGATACGCAGTATTTT
TRBD1	-	TRBV9	TRBJ1-2	CASSVAGTGVYGYTF	TGTGCCAGCAGCGTAGCTGGAACAGGGGTCTATGGCTACACCTTC
-	-	TRBV9	TRBJ2-1	CASSPKMGPPGDEQFF	TGTGCCAGCAGCCCAAAGATGGGACCGCCAGGCGATGAGCAGTTCTTC